Listed below are T cell receptor beta chains from one sample, sequenced in a study of blood T cell repertoires in COVID-19. This table comes from immunoSEQ multiplex PCR, and its TCRdb copy is limited to in-frame clones, with some not included. The table includes 300,000 to 450,000 clones, 81% detected once. The sequencing sample was made of peripheral blood. All receptors derive from a human donor with acute or convalescent COVID-19. The donor label of this sample is uncertain. Both conserved end residues are trimmed from each CDR3. The order of the fields is V gene, J gene, clone size, CDR3 protein. A row's size may be missing; if present it is once, few, many or a size class.

TRBV11-3	TRBJ2-2	.	ASSLSGANTGELF
TRBV29-1	TRBJ1-3	once	SVDPDSRGNTIY
TRBV5-8	TRBJ1-2	.	ASSITGLGGYT
TRBV6-2/TRBV6-3	TRBJ1-2	once	ASSYRQGSLSGYT
TRBV15	TRBJ2-5	.	ATRYGKTETQY
TRBV12-3/TRBV12-4	TRBJ2-1	.	ASSGTDYNEQF
TRBV10-3	TRBJ2-3	.	ATMGGNLRTDTQY
TRBV3-1/TRBV3-2	TRBJ1-5	.	ASSPAGGQPQH
TRBV9	TRBJ2-1	.	ASSVVGGTGFDEQF
TRBV2	TRBJ1-3	.	ASSDTGTGLSGNTIY
TRBV7-2	TRBJ2-1	.	ASSKHGLAGDNEQF
TRBV3-1/TRBV3-2	TRBJ1-6	.	ASSGTGTNSPLH
TRBV15	TRBJ2-3	.	ATTESGYASDTQY
TRBV28	TRBJ2-3	.	ASSTTFRGNTDTQY
TRBV5-6	TRBJ2-1	.	ASSFPSGTSGGYNEQF
TRBV18	TRBJ2-7	.	ASSQDRSSYEQY
TRBV5-1	TRBJ1-2	.	ASSLSRSEDGYT
TRBV5-6	TRBJ1-2	.	ASSLAGISYGYT
TRBV27	TRBJ1-4	few	ASSTARGEKLF
TRBV30	TRBJ2-5	.	AWSVREGTQY
TRBV4-1	TRBJ2-1	.	ASSHPRGAGGYNEQF
TRBV4-2	TRBJ2-7	.	ASSQDQEAWTGRGYEQY
TRBV5-4	TRBJ1-2	.	ASRRPGSGQGAYGYT
TRBV1	TRBJ2-3	few	TSSQDNTSGGTSTDTQY
TRBV7-9	TRBJ1-1	few	ATTGSLNTEAF
TRBV2	TRBJ2-7	.	ASSVGGLEQY
TRBV5-1	TRBJ2-1	once	ASSLASGTSNNEQF
TRBV2	TRBJ1-1	few	ASNLEGARTEAF
TRBV19	TRBJ2-7	.	ASVTGTYEQY
TRBV28	TRBJ2-2	.	ASSEGTGVAGELF
TRBV12-3/TRBV12-4	TRBJ1-2	once	ASSFLQGGYT
TRBV30	TRBJ1-5	.	AWSAWTGSNQPQH
TRBV3-1/TRBV3-2	TRBJ2-7	.	ASSRTGSYEQY
TRBV2	TRBJ1-2	.	ASRPDSLFQGYT
TRBV28	TRBJ2-7	many	ASRPYRAPQY
TRBV28	TRBJ1-1	.	ASSFRGGGAYTEAF
TRBV28	TRBJ1-1	.	ASILSGQENTEAF